This T cell receptor beta chain was sequenced during a study of identical twins. Study-level findings and limits: Abundant beta clonotypes from cord blood bore fewer insertions; memory repertoires lacked this pattern. Recombination models fit unrelated individuals' TCR alpha sharing but underestimated twins'. Invariant populations such as MAIT and iNKT cells could partly muddle zero-insertion analyses.

This CDR3 spans 15 amino acids. Germline V gene sequence: CDR1 DFQATT, CDR2 SNEGSKA (reference sequence). Trimming removed 6 bases at V and 1 base at J, with 19 bases between. This clonotype was found a few times. The target antigen is unknown. TCRdb reprocessed the 5' RACE reads with MiXCR, giving one entry per CDR3 protein. The repertoire holds a few hundred thousand distinct CDR3 sequences, with around 9.6% as singletons. In addition, the sample was reused for a study of yellow fever vaccine responses in identical twins.

This chain joins TRBV20-1 and TRBJ2-7, with D uncertain. This receptor was taken from a woman aged 18-35 years in good health. The sequenced material came from PBMCs. The CDR3 DNA is TGCAGTGCATATAAACCTCCAGGATTTTCCTACGAGCAGTACTTC. This sequence encodes CSAYKPPGFSYEQYF.